A single sample is the source of the 30 T cell receptor beta chains below, sequenced in a study of shared clonotypes between healthy human individuals (TCRdb year 2020). The receptor library was made with the immunoSEQ multiplex PCR assay. TCRdb limited this immuneACCESS table to in-frame rearrangements with V and J called. A share of clones is missing; checked studies link under half to unresolved V genes, and the rest is unexplained. For this sample there are 2 million to 3 million clones; roughly 93% appear just once. The ten largest make up approximately 0.35% of the sample. The sequenced sample consisted of naive CD4+ T cells from PBMCs. The label giving this sample's cell subset or site can be read as: CD45RA+ positively selected. These receptors originate from a young man in good health. Some clones in this sample may be carry-over from other donors' samples.

A single count supports this clone. V is TRBV6-1 and J is TRBJ2-7; no clear D gene. Germline values: CDR1 MNHNS, CDR2 SASEGT. V was shortened by 10 bases and J by 0 bases, with 16 bases between the two germline ends. The CDR3 has 14 residues. This CDR3 reads CAIYEAASSYEQYF. The DNA of the CDR3 is TGTGCCATCTACGAAGCAGCAAGCTCCTACGAGCAGTACTTC.

The rearrangement links TRBV6-5 to TRBJ1-1, with 10 positions matching TRBD1. The J segment lost 4 bases and the V segment lost 4 bases, leaving 6 bases of the junction unmatched. The length of the CDR3 is 15 residues. The germline V gene encodes CDR1 MNHEY and CDR2 SVGAGI. The CDR3: CASSSRTGGRTEAFF. The DNA for the CDR3 is TGTGCCAGCAGTTCAAGGACAGGGGGTCGCACTGAAGCTTTCTTT.

The gene calls are TRBV4-2 and TRBJ2-7; 9 bases match TRBD2. Germline V CDR1 and CDR2: LGHNA, YNFKEQ. This CDR3 is 15 amino acids long. V lost 3 bases to trimming and J lost 1 base; unmatched junction nucleotides: 4. As DNA, the CDR3 is TGTGCCAGCAGCCAGCTGACTAGCGGATCCTACGAGCAGTACTTC. Its translation is CASSQLTSGSYEQYF.

The chain has TRBV29-1 and TRBJ1-5; D call uncertain. V was shortened by 4 bases and J by 0 bases, with 10 bases between the two germline ends. Germline CDR1 and CDR2: SQVTM and ANQGSEA. This CDR3 spans 14 amino acids. DNA of the CDR3: TGCAGCGTTGCTGCATCTAATAGCAATCAGCCCCAGCATTTT. Amino acids: CSVAASNSNQPQHF.

The rearrangement joins TRBV4-3 to TRBJ2-5, with TRBD1 matching over 7 bases. Germline loops: CDR1 LGHNA, CDR2 YSLEER. CDR3 length: 14 residues. V shed 1 base and J 6 bases; nucleotides not matched to a gene: 5. The CDR3 loop is CASSQGLRGKTQYF. The CDR3 bases are TGCGCCAGCAGCCAAGGCCTCAGGGGGAAGACCCAGTACTTC.

The V call is TRBV11-3, the J call TRBJ2-5, with TRBD2 matching over 9 bases. V gave up 5 bases and J gave up 3 bases; unmatched junction bases: 7. Germline CDR1 is SGHNT and CDR2 is YENEEA. The CDR3 loop spans 15 amino acids. The DNA for the CDR3 is TGTGCCAGCAGCCGTGGGGTAGCGGGAGAAGAGACCCAGTACTTC. It is translated as CASSRGVAGEETQYF.

CDR3 sequence (DNA): TGTGCCAGCAGTTTTTTTGTAGGCGTGGAGGTCGACGCACGTACAGATACGCAGTATTTT. It codes for CASSFFVGVEVDARTDTQYF. The chain is built from TRBV28 and TRBJ2-3; the D gene is possibly TRBD2 (5 bases). The V gene lost 3 bases and the J gene lost 3 bases, with 28 bases spanning the gap. CDR1 and CDR2 from the germline V gene are MDHEN and SYDVKM. The CDR3 totals 20 residues. The full variable domain, completed using reference TRBV28 and TRBJ2-3, is DVKVTQSSRYLVKRTGEKVFLECVQDMDHENMFWYRQDPGLGLRLIYFSYDVKMKEKGDIPEGYSVSREKKERFSLILESASTNQTSMYLCASSFFVGVEVDARTDTQYFGPGTRLTVL.

The rearrangement joins TRBV10-3 to TRBJ2-2, with TRBD2 identical over 8 bases. The V and J ends lost 4 bases and 4 bases, in that order; junction bases with no gene match: 8. The V gene's germline CDR1 is ENHRY and CDR2 SYGVKD. The CDR3 consists of 16 residues. The CDR3 protein is CAISAGGPSGTGELFF. CDR3 sequence (DNA): TGTGCCATCAGTGCGGGAGGGCCAAGCGGCACCGGGGAGCTGTTTTTT.

The chain is built from TRBV28 and TRBJ2-3; maybe TRBD1 (6 bases). CDR3 length: 13 amino acids. In germline, CDR1 is MDHEN, CDR2 SYDVKM. V was shortened by 8 bases and J by 2 bases, with 11 bases between the two germline ends. The CDR3 nucleotides read TGTGCCAGCGCGGACAGTTCCACAGATACGCAGTATTTT. It codes for CASADSSTDTQYF.

This clone was seen only once. This sequence joins TRBV19 and TRBJ2-3; D is uncertain. Per the germline V gene, CDR1 is LNHDA and CDR2 is SQIVND (reference sequence). The CDR3 contains 15 residues. Trimming stripped 10 bases from V and 0 bases from J, with 17 bases between. CDR3 region: CATLGWGVSTDTQYF. CDR3 in DNA: TGTGCCACCCTCGGGTGGGGTGTAAGCACAGATACGCAGTATTTT. Together with reference TRBV19 and TRBJ2-3, the CDR3 gives the full variable domain: DGGITQSPKYLFRKEGQNVTLSCEQNLNHDAMYWYRQDPGQGLRLIYYSQIVNDFQKGDIAEGYSVSREKKESFPLTVTSAQKNPTAFYLCATLGWGVSTDTQYFGPGTRLTVL.

The chain joins TRBV30 to TRBJ2-2, with 7 bases fitting TRBD2. This CDR3 region has 15 residues. Germline trimming cut 3 bases from V and 6 bases from J; bases unmatched to any gene: 10. The germline CDR1 and CDR2 sequences are GTSNPN and SVGIG (reference sequence). CDR3 region: CAWRPGGRGPGELFF. The CDR3 DNA follows: TGTGCCTGGAGGCCGGGGGGAAGAGGACCCGGGGAGCTGTTTTTT.

The rearrangement uses TRBV7-8 and TRBJ2-7; TRBD2 agrees at 8 bases. Germline V gene lookup returns CDR1 SGHVS and CDR2 FQNEAQ. This CDR3 contains 16 residues. The trim removed 2 bases at V and 2 bases at J, leaving 8 bases unmatched. The CDR3 nucleotides are TGTGCCAGCAGCTTACACTTAGCGGGACCCACCTACGAGCAGTACTTC. Its translation: CASSLHLAGPTYEQYF. The full variable domain, rest sourced from reference TRBV7-8 and TRBJ2-7, is GAGVSQSPRYKVAKRGQDVALRCDPISGHVSLFWYQQALGQGPEFLTYFQNEAQLDKSGLPSDRFFAERPEGSVSTLKIQRTQQEDSAVYLCASSLHLAGPTYEQYFGPGTRLTVT.

This clone was seen once. The chain recombines TRBV29-1 with TRBJ2-1; D might be TRBD2 (6 bases). Trimming left V 4 bases short and J 1 base short, with 14 bases between. Germline-derived CDR1 and CDR2 are SQVTM and ANQGSEA. The CDR3 runs 15 residues. CDR3: CSVGSGTGSYNEQFF. The CDR3, as DNA: TGCAGCGTTGGATCCGGGACTGGGTCCTACAATGAGCAGTTCTTC.

The chain is built from TRBV11-2 and TRBJ2-7, with D perhaps matching TRBD1 (5 bases). The V end lost 2 bases, the J end lost 6 bases, and 8 bases lay between the germline ends. CDR1 and CDR2 from the germline V gene are SGHAT and FQNNGV. The CDR3 spans 12 residues. The CDR3 nucleotides are TGTGCCAGCAGCTTAAAAGGGGCCGAGCAGTACTTC. This codes for CASSLKGAEQYF.

The gene calls are TRBV27 and TRBJ2-3; 10 nucleotides match TRBD2. Per the germline V gene, CDR1 is MNHEY and CDR2 is SMNVEV (reference sequence). V shed 6 bases, J shed 6 bases, and the junction held 9 bases outside the gene matches. The CDR3 consists of 15 residues. CDR3 coding DNA: TGTGCCAGCAGGGGACTAGCGCTGAGTTTGGATACGCAGTATTTT. It translates to CASRGLALSLDTQYF.

This sequence joins TRBV4-2 and TRBJ2-7; weak D call: TRBD1 (5 bases). V was pared by 1 base and J by 1 base, with 11 bases between. This CDR3 has 15 residues. Per the germline V gene, CDR1 is LGHNA and CDR2 is YNFKEQ. CDR3 sequence reads: CASSQGQGESYEQYF. In DNA, the CDR3 is TGTGCCAGCAGCCAAGGCCAGGGTGAGTCCTACGAGCAGTACTTC.

The J gene is TRBJ2-1, the V gene TRBV11-2; 10 bases map to TRBD2. V was pared by 4 bases and J by 7 bases, with 10 bases of the junction left unmatched. The germline V gene has CDR1 SGHAT and CDR2 FQNNGV. This CDR3 is 16 amino acids long. Here the CDR3 DNA reads TGTGCCAGCAGCTCCTCGCTAGCGGGAGTGGGTAATGAGCAGTTCTTC. It encodes CASSSSLAGVGNEQFF. The variable domain in full, with the rest retrieved from reference TRBV11-2 and TRBJ2-1, is EAGVAQSPRYKIIEKRQSVAFWCNPISGHATLYWYQQILGQGPKLLIQFQNNGVVDDSQLPKDRFSAERLKGVDSTLKIQPAKLEDSAVYLCASSSSLAGVGNEQFFGPGTRLTVL.

This clone was counted a single time. The chain employs TRBV7-9 and TRBJ1-2, with a weak D call TRBD1 (5 bases). Between the trimmed V and J ends, which lost 5 bases and 2 bases, there was a span of 12 bases. This CDR3 has 14 amino acids. CDR1 is SEHNR and CDR2 is FQNEAQ in the germline V gene (reference sequence). CDR3 nucleotide sequence: TGTGCCAGCAGCATGCTCCGGGACAACTATGGCTACACCTTC. Translated: CASSMLRDNYGYTF.

The chain joins TRBV9 to TRBJ2-7, with D possibly TRBD1 on 6 matching bases. V was cut by 2 bases and J by 7 bases, with 13 bases left in between. CDR1 SGDLS and CDR2 YYNGEE come from the germline V gene. This CDR3 region has 13 residues. The CDR3 loop reads CASSVQTGHEQYF. Here the CDR3 DNA reads TGTGCCAGCAGCGTTCAGACAGGACATGAGCAGTACTTC.

The rearrangement joins TRBV11-1 to TRBJ2-2, with 9 bases identical to TRBD1. CDR1 and CDR2 from the germline V gene are SGHAT and FQDESV (reference sequence). After removal of 1 base from V and 8 bases from J, the junction contained 5 bases not matched to a gene. The CDR3 is 15 amino acids. The CDR3 protein is CASSLDGTGPGELFF. The CDR3 coding sequence is TGTGCCAGCAGCTTAGATGGGACAGGGCCTGGGGAGCTGTTTTTT.

The V gene is TRBV6-1, the J gene TRBJ2-1; no firm D call. The germline V and J ends were trimmed by 5 bases and 4 bases, with 3 bases remaining between them. Germline lookup yields CDR1 MNHNS and CDR2 SASEGT. This CDR3 spans 11 amino acids. The CDR3 here is CASSIYNEQFF. The CDR3, as DNA: TGTGCCAGCAGTATATACAATGAGCAGTTCTTC.

The J gene is TRBJ2-1, the V gene TRBV11-2; 9 bases align to TRBD1. The CDR3 extends over 16 amino acids. CDR1 is SGHAT, CDR2 FQNNGV, per germline. V gave up 1 base and J gave up 5 bases; unmatched junction bases: 6. The CDR3 coding sequence is TGTGCCAGCAGCTTAGGGGACAGGGTATTCAACAATGAGCAGTTCTTC. Translation gives CASSLGDRVFNNEQFF.

The chain is built from TRBV5-1 and TRBJ2-1; 9 bases are a match to TRBD2. The CDR3 runs 19 residues. Germline V gives CDR1 SGHRS, CDR2 YFSETQ. Germline trimming cut 4 bases from V and 2 bases from J; bases unmatched to any gene: 16. The CDR3 DNA sequence: TGCGCCAGCAGCCCGAATCTGCGCGGGAGGGCCCTCGCCTACAATGAGCAGTTCTTC. It is translated as CASSPNLRGRALAYNEQFF.

The chain has TRBV10-3 and TRBJ2-1, with TRBD2 as a possible D gene (6 bases). The length of the CDR3 is 15 residues. Germline lookup yields CDR1 ENHRY and CDR2 SYGVKD. Trimming pared 2 bases from V and 1 base from J, leaving 9 bases between. CDR3 sequence reads: CAISEAGTSYNEQFF. DNA of the CDR3: TGTGCCATCAGTGAGGCCGGGACTTCCTACAATGAGCAGTTCTTC.

On this clone itself: Other nucleotide sequences from this sample produce the same CDR3. This chain links TRBV5-1 with TRBJ2-3; D gene ambiguous. The germline V gene encodes CDR1 SGHRS and CDR2 YFSETQ. The ends were cut back, 0 bases at V and 1 base at J, with 12 bases in the middle. The CDR3 has 16 amino acids. The DNA of the CDR3 is TGCGCCAGCAGCTTGGGCTCAGGACCAGGCACAGATACGCAGTATTTT. Translation: CASSLGSGPGTDTQYF.

The J gene is TRBJ1-4, the V gene TRBV28, with D possibly being TRBD1 (6 bases). The V gene lost 1 base and the J gene lost 5 bases, with 11 bases spanning the gap. CDR1 and CDR2 (germline): MDHEN, SYDVKM. The CDR3 runs 15 residues. This CDR3 reads CASSLFGGGNEKLFF. The CDR3 nucleotides are TGTGCCAGCAGTTTATTCGGGGGCGGGAATGAAAAACTGTTTTTT. Together with reference TRBV28 and TRBJ1-4, the CDR3 gives the full variable domain: DVKVTQSSRYLVKRTGEKVFLECVQDMDHENMFWYRQDPGLGLRLIYFSYDVKMKEKGDIPEGYSVSREKKERFSLILESASTNQTSMYLCASSLFGGGNEKLFFGSGTQLSVL.

The CDR3 loop reads CASGSREDSYNEQFF. CDR3 DNA: TGTGCTAGTGGTTCCAGGGAGGACTCCTACAATGAGCAGTTCTTC. The V call is TRBV12-5, the J call TRBJ2-1; perhaps TRBD2 as D (6 bases). The germline V gene encodes CDR1 LGHNT and CDR2 FRNRAP. The ends were cut back, 4 bases at V and 0 bases at J, with 10 bases in the middle. The CDR3 sequence is 15 residues long. Full variable domain (outside the CDR3, taken from reference TRBV12-5 and TRBJ2-1): DARVTQTPRHKVTEMGQEVTMRCQPILGHNTVFWYRQTMMQGLELLAYFRNRAPLDDSGMPKDRFSAEMPDATLATLKIQPSEPRDSAVYFCASGSREDSYNEQFFGPGTRLTVL.

The chain carries TRBV28 and TRBJ1-5; the D is unclear. V lost 1 base and J lost 1, with 11 bases in between. The CDR3 sequence is 16 residues long. The germline gives CDR1 MDHEN, CDR2 SYDVKM. The CDR3 reads CASSLYRAASNQPQHF. In DNA form, the CDR3 reads TGTGCCAGCAGTTTATATCGGGCGGCGAGCAATCAGCCCCAGCATTTT.

The J gene is TRBJ2-3, the V gene TRBV7-3; D not resolved. With 1 base removed from V and 6 bases from J, the gap between germline ends came to 11 bases. Germline V gene data show CDR1 as SGHTA and CDR2 as FQGTGA. The length of the CDR3 is 14 residues. CDR3 in DNA: TGTGCCAGCAGCTTAAGTGGGAAAGGGGATACGCAGTATTTT. It is translated as CASSLSGKGDTQYF.

On this clone: Other DNA sequences in this sample translate to the same CDR3. The V gene is TRBV11-3, the J gene TRBJ2-1; 8 nucleotides align to TRBD1. The V segment lost 1 base and the J segment 1 base; nucleotides outside the gene matches: 0. CDR1 and CDR2 from the germline V gene are SGHNT and YENEEA. The CDR3 consists of 15 residues. The CDR3 protein is CASSLGQGSYNEQFF. CDR3 DNA sequence: TGTGCCAGCAGCTTAGGACAGGGGTCCTACAATGAGCAGTTCTTC.